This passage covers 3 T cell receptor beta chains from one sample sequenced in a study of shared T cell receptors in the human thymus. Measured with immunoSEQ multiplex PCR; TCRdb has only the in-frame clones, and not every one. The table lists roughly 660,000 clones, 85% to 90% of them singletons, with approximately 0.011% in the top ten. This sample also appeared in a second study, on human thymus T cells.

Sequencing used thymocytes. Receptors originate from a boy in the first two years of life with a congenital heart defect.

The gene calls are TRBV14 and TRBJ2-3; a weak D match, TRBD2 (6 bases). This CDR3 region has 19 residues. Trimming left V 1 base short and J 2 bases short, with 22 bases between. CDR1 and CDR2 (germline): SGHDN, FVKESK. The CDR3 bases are TGTGCCAGCAGCCAAGGGGCGGGACCCCGGCTTGACCCCACAGATACGCAGTATTTT. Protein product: CASSQGAGPRLDPTDTQYF.

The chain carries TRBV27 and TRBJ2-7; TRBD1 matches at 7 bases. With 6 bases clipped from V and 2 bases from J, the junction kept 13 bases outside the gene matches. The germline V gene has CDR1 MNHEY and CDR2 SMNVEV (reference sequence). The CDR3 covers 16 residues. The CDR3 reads CASSPRSRGRPYEQYF. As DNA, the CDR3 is TGTGCCAGCAGCCCTAGAAGCAGGGGGAGACCCTACGAGCAGTACTTC.

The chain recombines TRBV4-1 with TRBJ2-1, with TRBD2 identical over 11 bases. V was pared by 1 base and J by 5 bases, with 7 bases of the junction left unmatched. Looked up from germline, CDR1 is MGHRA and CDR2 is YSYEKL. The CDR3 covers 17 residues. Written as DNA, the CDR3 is TGCGCCAGCAGCCAAGCTTGGCCTAGCGGGAGGAACAATGAGCAGTTCTTC. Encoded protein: CASSQAWPSGRNNEQFF.